This record covers a single T cell receptor (beta chain). Some clones are missing from TCRdb's copy, which holds only in-frame ones; the method was immunoSEQ multiplex PCR. The data contain approximately 450,000 clones, 80% to 90% of them singletons. The CDR3 loop spans 15 amino acids. Trimming removed 0 bases at V and 2 bases at J, with 8 bases between. The germline V gene encodes CDR1 LNHDA and CDR2 SQIVND (reference sequence). These data are taken from a study of blood T cell repertoires in COVID-19. Source material: peripheral blood. The sequence was collected from a woman aged 30 to 39 with acute or convalescent COVID-19. J is TRBJ1-5 and V is TRBV19; D gene unclear. As DNA, the CDR3 is TGTGCCAGTAGTATAGATCCGGCGGGCAATCAGCCCCAGCATTTT. Its protein is CASSIDPAGNQPQHF.